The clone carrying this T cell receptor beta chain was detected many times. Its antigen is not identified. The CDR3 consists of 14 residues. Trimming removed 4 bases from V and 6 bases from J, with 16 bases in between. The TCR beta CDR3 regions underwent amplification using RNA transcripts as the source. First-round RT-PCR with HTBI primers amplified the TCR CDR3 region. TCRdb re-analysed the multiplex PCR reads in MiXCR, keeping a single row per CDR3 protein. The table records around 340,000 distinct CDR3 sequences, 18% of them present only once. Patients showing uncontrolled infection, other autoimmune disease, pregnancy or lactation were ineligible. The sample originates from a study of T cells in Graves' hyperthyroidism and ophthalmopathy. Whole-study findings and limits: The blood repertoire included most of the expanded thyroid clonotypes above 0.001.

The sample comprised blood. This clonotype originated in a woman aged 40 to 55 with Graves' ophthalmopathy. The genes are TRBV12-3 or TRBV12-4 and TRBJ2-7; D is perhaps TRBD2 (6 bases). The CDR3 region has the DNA TGTGCCAGCAGTTGGTACGGGAGTCAGGGCGAGCAGTACTTC. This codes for CASSWYGSQGEQYF.